This T cell receptor (beta chain) was recovered during a study of blood T cell repertoires in COVID-19. Study details: Nucleic acid was either cDNA or gDNA, and it came from T cells, B-cell-depleted T cells, or PBMCs.

Libraries were prepared by immunoSEQ multiplex PCR; TCRdb keeps only in-frame clonotypes and omits some of them. The data contain around 100,000 clones, around 80% of them singletons. Trimming pared 3 bases from V and 1 base from J, leaving 12 bases between. Looked up from germline, CDR1 is KGHSH and CDR2 is LQKENI. The CDR3 contains 15 residues. The TCR was taken from a man in his sixties or seventies with active or convalescent COVID-19. The specimen was peripheral blood. This chain uses TRBV18 with TRBJ1-1; the D gene is possibly TRBD1 (5 bases). The CDR3 loop is CASSPGQSRNTEAFF. The CDR3 nucleotides are TGTGCCAGCTCACCGGGGCAGTCAAGGAACACTGAAGCTTTCTTT.